Listed here are 21 T cell receptor beta chains from one sample, sequenced in a study of blood T cell repertoires in COVID-19. Clones were sequenced by immunoSEQ multiplex PCR, and TCRdb holds only the in-frame ones, with some missing. This sample yields some 97,000 clones, of which more than 65% are seen a single time; about 12% belongs to the top ten. Source material: peripheral blood. Receptors were obtained from a woman in her sixties or seventies with acute or convalescent COVID-19.

V is TRBV6-4 and J is TRBJ1-1, with TRBD1 matching 8 bases. The CDR3 covers 15 residues. V trimming: 4 bases; J trimming: 1 base; junction bases outside the gene matches: 5. Germline CDR1 MRHNA, CDR2 SNTAGT. The CDR3 region is CASSASGTGNTEAFF. The DNA for the CDR3 is TGTGCCAGCAGTGCCTCCGGGACAGGGAACACTGAAGCTTTCTTT.

The V and J genes are TRBV5-1 and TRBJ1-4; D is possibly TRBD1 (5 bases). The CDR3 spans 15 residues. CDR1 SGHRS and CDR2 YFSETQ come from the germline V gene. The V end lost 4 bases, the J end lost 2 bases, and 12 bases lay between the germline ends. CDR3 nucleotides: TGCGCCAGCAGCACCCTACGGGGGACTAATGAAAAACTGTTTTTT. Translated, it gives CASSTLRGTNEKLFF. The full variable domain, rest sourced from reference TRBV5-1 and TRBJ1-4, is KAGVTQTPRYLIKTRGQQVTLSCSPISGHRSVSWYQQTPGQGLQFLFEYFSETQRNKGNFPGRFSGRQFSNSRSEMNVSTLELGDSALYLCASSTLRGTNEKLFFGSGTQLSVL.

The chain couples TRBV7-9 to TRBJ1-4; D may be TRBD1 (6 bases). Germline V lookup: CDR1 SEHNR, CDR2 FQNEAQ (reference sequence). This CDR3 has 14 residues. V was cut by 5 bases and J by 8 bases, with 15 bases left in between. The CDR3 nucleotides read TGTGCCAGCAGCCCGGGCCGAAGGGGGGAAAAACTGTTTTTT. This translates into CASSPGRRGEKLFF.

The CDR3 nucleotides are TGTGCCAGCAGCCGGATCAGGAGGGGAGAGACCCAGTACTTC. Residues: CASSRIRRGETQYF. This chain links TRBV14 with TRBJ2-5; a possible D gene is TRBD2 (6 bases). Germline CDR1 SGHDN, CDR2 FVKESK. The V gene lost 4 bases and the J gene lost 4 bases, with 13 bases spanning the gap. The CDR3 extends over 14 amino acids.

This clone was detected only once. The J gene is TRBJ2-7, the V gene TRBV4-3; 9 nucleotides line up with TRBD1. The V segment lost 1 base and the J segment 6 bases; nucleotides outside the gene matches: 7. The germline V gene encodes CDR1 LGHNA and CDR2 YSLEER. The CDR3 length is 15 residues. CDR3 in amino acids: CASSQGTGGLSEQYV. As DNA, the CDR3 is TGCGCCAGCAGCCAAGGCACAGGGGGCCTGAGCGAGCAGTACGTC.

The chain employs TRBV5-1 and TRBJ1-1; 8 bases fit TRBD1. Per germline, CDR1 SGHRS and CDR2 YFSETQ. V was clipped by 4 bases and J by 3 bases; unmatched bases: 5. The CDR3 has 14 amino acids. The CDR3 sequence: CASSVQGQDTEAFF. CDR3 coding DNA: TGCGCCAGCAGCGTACAGGGACAGGACACTGAAGCTTTCTTT. Looking up the rest from reference TRBV5-1 and TRBJ1-1 gives the full variable domain: KAGVTQTPRYLIKTRGQQVTLSCSPISGHRSVSWYQQTPGQGLQFLFEYFSETQRNKGNFPGRFSGRQFSNSRSEMNVSTLELGDSALYLCASSVQGQDTEAFFGQGTRLTVV.

This clone was observed many times. This sequence joins TRBV6-4 and TRBJ2-3; 8 bases line up with TRBD1. Trimming at V came to 4 bases and at J to 5 bases, leaving 8 bases not matched to a gene. Germline V gives CDR1 MRHNA, CDR2 SNTAGT. CDR3 length: 15 residues. The CDR3: CASSVRSGGEDTQYF. CDR3 nucleotides: TGTGCCAGCAGTGTACGGTCAGGGGGCGAAGATACGCAGTATTTT.

V and J are TRBV2 and TRBJ2-5, with TRBD2 matching over 12 bases. The CDR3 loop spans 16 amino acids. Losses at the gene ends were 9 bases for V and 2 bases for J; bases not matched to a gene: 10. Germline V gene data show CDR1 as SNHLY and CDR2 as FYNNEI. CDR3 coding DNA: TGTGCCAGGACTAGCGGGGGCCGGGCAACACAAGAGACCCAGTACTTC. Its translation is CARTSGGRATQETQYF. Full variable domain (rest looked up from reference TRBV2 and TRBJ2-5): EPEVTQTPSHQVTQMGQEVILRCVPISNHLYFYWYRQILGQKVEFLVSFYNNEISEKSEIFDDQFSVERPDGSNFTLKIRSTKLEDSAMYFCARTSGGRATQETQYFGPGTRLLVL.

The chain recombines TRBV7-9 with TRBJ1-4; D is ambiguous. The V end was cut by 5 bases, the J end by 7 bases, with 8 bases between. CDR1 SEHNR and CDR2 FQNEAQ come from the germline V gene (reference sequence). The CDR3 contains 12 residues. CDR3 DNA: TGTGCCAGCAGCCCCCGGTCTGAAAAACTGTTTTTT. Translation gives CASSPRSEKLFF.

This chain links TRBV5-6 with TRBJ1-2; TRBD1 matches 7 bases. Germline V gene lookup returns CDR1 SGHDT and CDR2 YYEEEE. The CDR3 has 15 residues. Trimming cost V 3 bases and J 3 bases; bases outside gene matches: 8. The CDR3 is CASSSIQGTDYGYTF. For the CDR3, the DNA is TGTGCCAGCAGCTCCATACAGGGGACTGACTATGGCTACACCTTC.

This clone was seen a handful of times. The V gene is TRBV6-5, the J gene TRBJ1-1; D gene ambiguous. The V and J ends lost 0 bases and 1 base respectively, with 12 bases between them. Germline V CDR1 and CDR2: MNHEY, SVGAGI. CDR3 length equals 16 residues. The CDR3 reads CASSYSRVSSNTEAFF. In DNA form, the CDR3 reads TGTGCCAGCAGTTACTCGAGGGTATCATCGAACACTGAAGCTTTCTTT.

V is TRBV7-2 and J is TRBJ2-1; 10 bases align to TRBD2. The CDR3 extends over 15 amino acids. With V trimmed by 1 base and J by 7 bases, 4 bases remained unmatched. Germline V lookup: CDR1 SGHTA, CDR2 FQGNSA. CDR3 sequence (DNA): TGTGCCAGCAGCTTAGGTCCAGCGGGGGGGAATGAGCAGTTCTTC. Residues: CASSLGPAGGNEQFF.

The chain links TRBV7-8 to TRBJ2-3; the D gene is possibly TRBD1 (6 bases). Germline CDR1 SGHVS, CDR2 FQNEAQ. The CDR3 is 15 residues long. Trimming left V 5 bases short and J 1 base short, with 13 bases between. CDR3 loop: CASSVQGLRTDTQYF. As DNA, the CDR3 is TGTGCCAGCAGCGTCCAGGGGCTACGCACAGATACGCAGTATTTT.

The V and J genes are TRBV2 and TRBJ2-2, with a weak D call TRBD2 (5 bases). The CDR3 covers 14 residues. Germline V gene data show CDR1 as SNHLY and CDR2 as FYNNEI. Trimming removed 7 bases at V and 4 bases at J, with 13 bases between. CDR3 amino acids: CASTTNGVTGELFF. The CDR3 nucleotides are TGTGCCAGCACTACGAACGGGGTCACCGGGGAGCTGTTTTTT.

V usage is TRBV18 and J usage is TRBJ1-1; D ambiguous. The CDR3 runs 13 residues. V lost 5 bases and J 5 bases, leaving 12 bases between the germline ends. The germline CDR1 and CDR2 sequences are KGHSH and LQKENI. CDR3 amino acids: CASSSSRRTEAFF. DNA for the CDR3: TGTGCCAGCTCATCGAGTCGGAGGACTGAAGCTTTCTTT.

The chain uses TRBV9 and TRBJ2-3, with 8 bases fitting TRBD1. Germline CDR1 reads SGDLS; CDR2 reads YYNGEE. J lost 0 bases, V lost 4 bases, and 4 bases had no gene match. The CDR3 is 15 residues long. CDR3 amino acids: CASSPRTGSTDTQYF. CDR3 nucleotide sequence: TGTGCCAGCAGCCCCCGGACAGGGAGCACAGATACGCAGTATTTT.

This clone was detected a few times. This sequence joins TRBV3-1 (or the pseudogene TRBV3-2) and TRBJ2-7; D not certain. Between the trimmed V and J ends, which lost 4 bases and 3 bases, there was a span of 10 bases. The length of the CDR3 is 13 residues. CDR1 is LGHDT, CDR2 YNNKEL, per germline (reference sequence). The CDR3 sequence: CASSLSSGYEQYV. The DNA of the CDR3 is TGTGCCAGCAGCCTTTCGAGTGGCTACGAGCAGTACGTC.

This sequence joins TRBV28 and TRBJ2-3; 8 positions match TRBD1. CDR3 length: 13 amino acids. With V trimmed by 6 bases and J by 1 base, 0 bases remained unmatched. The germline gives CDR1 MDHEN, CDR2 SYDVKM. CDR3 nucleotides: TGTGCCAGCAGGGACAGGGGCACAGATACGCAGTATTTT. Its translation is CASRDRGTDTQYF.

The gene calls are TRBV14 and TRBJ1-6, with D perhaps matching TRBD1 (6 bases). The CDR3 runs to 12 residues. With 8 bases removed from V and 6 bases from J, the gap between germline ends came to 8 bases. The germline CDR1 and CDR2 sequences are SGHDN and FVKESK. The CDR3 nucleotides read TGTGCCAGCGGGACAAGTAATTCACCCCTCCACTTT. Its protein product is CASGTSNSPLHF.

The chain carries TRBV4-1 and TRBJ1-1, with a possible D match to TRBD1 (5 bases). V lost 0 bases, J lost 3 bases, and 11 bases lay in between. Germline V gene sequence: CDR1 MGHRA, CDR2 YSYEKL. The length of the CDR3 is 15 residues. The CDR3 spells CASSQDSRAYTEAFF. The CDR3 DNA sequence: TGCGCCAGCAGCCAAGACAGCAGGGCCTACACTGAAGCTTTCTTT.

This chain links TRBV12-5 with TRBJ2-1; 8 nucleotides agree with TRBD2. V lost 5 bases to trimming and J lost 4 bases; unmatched junction nucleotides: 7. Germline assignment: CDR1 LGHNT and CDR2 FRNRAP. There are 15 residues in the CDR3. The CDR3 DNA follows: TGTGCTAGTGGTACTGGACTAGCCCTATACAATGAGCAGTTCTTC. It yields the protein CASGTGLALYNEQFF. The full variable domain, with the rest looked up from reference TRBV12-5 and TRBJ2-1, is DARVTQTPRHKVTEMGQEVTMRCQPILGHNTVFWYRQTMMQGLELLAYFRNRAPLDDSGMPKDRFSAEMPDATLATLKIQPSEPRDSAVYFCASGTGLALYNEQFFGPGTRLTVL.